Below, 5 T cell receptor beta chains from the same sample are listed, as sequenced in a study of blood T cell repertoires in COVID-19. Only in-frame clones appear in the TCRdb table, and some are missing; sequencing was by immunoSEQ multiplex PCR. The sample has roughly 49,000 clones; about 86% are singletons. The sample consisted of peripheral blood. These receptors were taken from a man at least 80 years old with active COVID-19.

The V call is TRBV19, the J call TRBJ1-1; D gene uncertain. V was cut by 7 bases and J by 7 bases, with 16 bases left in between. Germline CDR1 is LNHDA and CDR2 is SQIVND (reference sequence). This CDR3 is 13 amino acids long. The CDR3 DNA reads TGTGCCAGTACCCTGAAGAGCAACTATGAAGCTTTCTTT. This sequence encodes CASTLKSNYEAFF.

The chain employs TRBV5-6 and TRBJ1-1, with D maybe TRBD1 (5 bases). V lost 5 bases to trimming and J lost 0 bases, with 11 bases between them. The CDR3 has 14 residues. CDR1 and CDR2 from the germline V gene are SGHDT and YYEEEE. The CDR3 loop reads CASSLTDLNTEAFF. The DNA for the CDR3 is TGTGCCAGCAGTCTGACAGACCTGAACACTGAAGCTTTCTTT.

This sequence joins TRBV28 and TRBJ1-3; 9 bases line up with TRBD1. The CDR3 sequence is 14 residues long. V shed 2 bases, J shed 10 bases, and the junction held 6 bases outside the gene matches. Germline V gene sequence: CDR1 MDHEN, CDR2 SYDVKM. In DNA, the CDR3 is TGTGCCAGCAGTTTACTACAGGGGGCTGGGACCATATATTTT. This codes for CASSLLQGAGTIYF.

J is TRBJ1-2 and V is TRBV24-1, with a tentative D call TRBD1 (6 bases). This CDR3 has 14 amino acids. In germline, CDR1 is KGHDR, CDR2 SFDVKD. Trimming shortened V by 3 bases and J by 2 bases, and 9 bases separated the two germline ends. The CDR3 here is CATSDAQGNYGYTF. For the CDR3, the DNA is TGTGCCACCAGTGATGCACAGGGAAACTATGGCTACACCTTC.

The rearrangement links TRBV19 to TRBJ2-1; possible D gene TRBD1, 8 bases. CDR1 LNHDA and CDR2 SQIVND come from the germline V gene (reference sequence). Trimming stripped 3 bases from V and 2 bases from J, with 17 bases between. This CDR3 comprises 17 residues. This CDR3 is CASSIRTGTITYNEQFF. The CDR3 region has the DNA TGTGCCAGTAGTATTCGGACAGGGACTATCACCTACAATGAGCAGTTCTTC.